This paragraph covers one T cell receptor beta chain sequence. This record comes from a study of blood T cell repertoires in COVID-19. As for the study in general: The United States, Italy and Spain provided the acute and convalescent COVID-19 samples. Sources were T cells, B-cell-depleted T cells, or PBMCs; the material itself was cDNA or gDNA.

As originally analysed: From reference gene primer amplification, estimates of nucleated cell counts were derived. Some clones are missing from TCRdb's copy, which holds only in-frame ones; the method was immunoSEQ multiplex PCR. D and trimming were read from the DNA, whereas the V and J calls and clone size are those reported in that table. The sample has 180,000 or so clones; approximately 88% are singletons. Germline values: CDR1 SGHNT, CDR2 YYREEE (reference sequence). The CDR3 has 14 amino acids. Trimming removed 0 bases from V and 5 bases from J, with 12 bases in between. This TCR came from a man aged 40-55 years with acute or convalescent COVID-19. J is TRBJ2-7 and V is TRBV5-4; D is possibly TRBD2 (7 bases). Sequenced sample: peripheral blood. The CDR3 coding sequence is TGTGCCAGCAGCTTGGGGCAGGGGACTAACGAGCAGTACTTC. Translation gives CASSLGQGTNEQYF.